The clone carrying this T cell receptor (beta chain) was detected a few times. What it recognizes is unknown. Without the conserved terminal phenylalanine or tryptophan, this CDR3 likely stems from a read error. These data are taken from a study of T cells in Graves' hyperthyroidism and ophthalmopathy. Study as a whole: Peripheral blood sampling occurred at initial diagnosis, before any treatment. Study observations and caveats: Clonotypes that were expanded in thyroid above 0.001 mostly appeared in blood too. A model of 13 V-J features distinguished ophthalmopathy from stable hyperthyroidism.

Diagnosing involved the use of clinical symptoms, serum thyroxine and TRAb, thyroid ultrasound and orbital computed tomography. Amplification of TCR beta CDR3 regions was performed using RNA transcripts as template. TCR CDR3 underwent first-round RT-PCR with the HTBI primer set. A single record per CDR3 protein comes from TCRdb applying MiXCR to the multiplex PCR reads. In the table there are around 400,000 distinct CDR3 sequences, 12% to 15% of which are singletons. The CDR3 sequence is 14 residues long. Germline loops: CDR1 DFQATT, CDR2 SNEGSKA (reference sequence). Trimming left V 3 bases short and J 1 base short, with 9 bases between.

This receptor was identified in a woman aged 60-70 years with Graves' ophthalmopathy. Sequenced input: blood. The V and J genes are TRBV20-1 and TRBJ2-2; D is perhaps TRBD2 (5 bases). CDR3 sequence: CSASRGMNTGELFL. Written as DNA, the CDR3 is TGCAGTGCTAGTCGGGGAATGAACACCGGGGAGCTGTTTCTT.